This T cell receptor beta chain emerged from a study of naive CD8 T cells in extremely preterm neonates. Study-wide findings and caveats: Compared with older groups, preterm CDR3s were shorter, with fewer N additions and less trimming.

The CDR3 length is 14 residues. Germline-derived CDR1 and CDR2 are MNHEY and SMNVEV (reference sequence). The V and J ends lost 5 bases and 2 bases respectively, with 10 bases between them. Assay used: immunoSEQ multiplex PCR; TCRdb lists only in-frame clones, some missing. The sample lists around 4,900 clones, approximately 98% occurring once. With respect to this clone: Its antigen is as yet unknown.

The sequenced material came from naive CD8+ T cells from blood. This chain links TRBV27 with TRBJ1-5; the D gene is possibly TRBD1 (6 bases). The TCR comes from a human donor in good health. CDR3 coding DNA: TGTGCCAGCAGTGTTGGGGGCGGCAATCAGCCCCAGCATTTT. Translation: CASSVGGGNQPQHF.